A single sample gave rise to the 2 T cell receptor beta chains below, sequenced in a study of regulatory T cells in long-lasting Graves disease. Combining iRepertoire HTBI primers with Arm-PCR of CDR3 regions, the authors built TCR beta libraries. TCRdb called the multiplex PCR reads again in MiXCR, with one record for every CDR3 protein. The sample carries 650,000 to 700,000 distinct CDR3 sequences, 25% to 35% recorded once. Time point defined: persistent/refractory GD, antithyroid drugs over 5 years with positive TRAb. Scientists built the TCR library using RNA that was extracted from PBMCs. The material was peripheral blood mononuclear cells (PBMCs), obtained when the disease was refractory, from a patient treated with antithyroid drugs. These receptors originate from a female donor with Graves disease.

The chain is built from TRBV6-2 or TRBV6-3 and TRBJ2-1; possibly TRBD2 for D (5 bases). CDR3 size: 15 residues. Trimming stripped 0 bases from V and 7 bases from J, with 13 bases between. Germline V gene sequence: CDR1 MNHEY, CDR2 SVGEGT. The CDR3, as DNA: TGTGCCAGCAGTTACTCTTTTGGCGGGTGGAATGAGCAGTTCTTC. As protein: CASSYSFGGWNEQFF.

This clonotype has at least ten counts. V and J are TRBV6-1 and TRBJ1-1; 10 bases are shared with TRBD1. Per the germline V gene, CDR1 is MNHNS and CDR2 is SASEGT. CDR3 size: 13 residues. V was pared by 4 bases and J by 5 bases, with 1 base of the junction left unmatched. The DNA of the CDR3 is TGTGCCAGCAGTGGACAGGGGGCGACTGAAGCTTTCTTT. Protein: CASSGQGATEAFF.